This T cell receptor beta chain was sequenced during a study of cytomegalovirus exposure and HLA in healthy donors. This CDR3 spans 12 amino acids. With 6 bases clipped from V and 10 bases from J, the junction kept 6 bases outside the gene matches. PCR was performed using 60 Vbeta and 13 Jbeta primers. The repertoire was sequenced with immunoSEQ multiplex PCR; TCRdb's copy has only in-frame clones and lacks some. The profile shows approximately 150,000 clones, over 65% of them singletons. The chain couples TRBV23-1 to TRBJ2-1; 7 bases align to TRBD2. TRBV23-1 is flagged as an ORF with uncertain function. This TCR derives from a male donor in good health and CMV-seronegative. Sequencing was done on a sample of PBMCs. In DNA, the CDR3 is TGCGCCAGCAGATACGGGGGGAAGGAGCAGTTCTTC. Residues: CASRYGGKEQFF.